This T cell receptor beta chain comes out of a study of blood T cell repertoires in COVID-19. Study information: The United States, Italy and Spain supplied acute and convalescent COVID-19 samples.

Some clones are missing from TCRdb's copy, which holds only in-frame ones; the method was immunoSEQ multiplex PCR. Of approximately 100,000 clones in the sample, over 75% were seen once. The CDR3 has 12 residues. Germline V gene lookup returns CDR1 ENHRY and CDR2 SYGVKD. Trimming removed 8 bases at V and 8 bases at J, with 13 bases between. The chain recombines TRBV10-3 with TRBJ2-1; maybe TRBD1 (6 bases). The receptor was isolated from a woman older than 75 with acute or convalescent COVID-19. The sequenced material came from peripheral blood. CDR3 residues: CAIGAGVHEQFF. Here the CDR3 DNA reads TGTGCCATCGGGGCAGGGGTCCATGAGCAGTTCTTC.